The clone carrying this T cell receptor beta chain was found once. Its antigen is not identified. Caucasian adults living in Nashville, Tennessee, provided all samples. The source of the sample is a study of shared clonotypes between healthy human individuals. Study-wide background: Per-donor plates numbered three CD4 naive, three CD4 memory, two CD8 naive and one CD8 memory.

Clones were read by immunoSEQ multiplex PCR, and TCRdb kept only the in-frame ones, dropping some. The sample consists of some 2,500,000 clones, 80% to 95% of them appearing once. General study findings and limits: Only blood was sampled; tissue repertoires likely differ.

J was trimmed by 5 bases and V by 2 bases; bases with no gene match: 8. Per germline, CDR1 MDHEN and CDR2 SYDVKM. The CDR3 is 15 residues long. The genes are TRBV28 and TRBJ2-5; TRBD1 agrees at 7 bases. Specimen: naive CD4+ T cells from PBMCs. Subset given: CD45RA+ positively selected. This sequence originates from a man between 18 and 29 years old in good health. Some clones in this sample may be carry-over from other donors' samples. Written as DNA, the CDR3 is TGTGCCAGCAGTTTAGGACAGGCCTCGGGGGAGACCCAGTACTTC. It codes for CASSLGQASGETQYF.